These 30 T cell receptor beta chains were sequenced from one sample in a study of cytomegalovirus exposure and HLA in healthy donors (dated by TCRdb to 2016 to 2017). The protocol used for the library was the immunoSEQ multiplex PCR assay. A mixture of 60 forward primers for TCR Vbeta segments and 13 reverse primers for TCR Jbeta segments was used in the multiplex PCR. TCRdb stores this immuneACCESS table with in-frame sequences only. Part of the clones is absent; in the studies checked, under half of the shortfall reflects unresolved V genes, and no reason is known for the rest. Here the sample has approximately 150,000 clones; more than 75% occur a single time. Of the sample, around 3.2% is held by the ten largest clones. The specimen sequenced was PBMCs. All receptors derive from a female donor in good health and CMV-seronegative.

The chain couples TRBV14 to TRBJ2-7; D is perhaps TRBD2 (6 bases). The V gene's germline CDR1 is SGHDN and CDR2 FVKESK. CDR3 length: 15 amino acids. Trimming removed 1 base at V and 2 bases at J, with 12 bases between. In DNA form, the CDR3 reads TGTGCCAGCAGCCAAGGATTCGCGGGAACCTACGAGCAGTACTTC. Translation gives CASSQGFAGTYEQYF.

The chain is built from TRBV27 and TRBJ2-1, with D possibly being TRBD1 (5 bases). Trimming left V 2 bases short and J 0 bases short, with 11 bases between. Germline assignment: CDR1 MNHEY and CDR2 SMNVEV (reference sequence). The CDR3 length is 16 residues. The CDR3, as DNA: TGTGCCAGCAGTTTAGTGGGGCGAACCTCCTACAATGAGCAGTTCTTC. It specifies CASSLVGRTSYNEQFF.

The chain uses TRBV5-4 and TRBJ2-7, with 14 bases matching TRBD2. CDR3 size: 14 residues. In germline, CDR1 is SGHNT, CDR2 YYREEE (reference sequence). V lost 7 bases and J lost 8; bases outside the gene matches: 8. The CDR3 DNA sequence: TGTGCCAGCGGCCCCGGACTAGCGGGGGGCCAGCAGTACTTC. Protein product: CASGPGLAGGQQYF.

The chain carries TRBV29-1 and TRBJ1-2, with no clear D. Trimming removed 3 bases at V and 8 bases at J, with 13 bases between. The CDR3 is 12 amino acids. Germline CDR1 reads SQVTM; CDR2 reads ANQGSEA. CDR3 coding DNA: TGCAGCGTTGACAGTCAAGCAGGAGGCTACACCTTC. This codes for CSVDSQAGGYTF.

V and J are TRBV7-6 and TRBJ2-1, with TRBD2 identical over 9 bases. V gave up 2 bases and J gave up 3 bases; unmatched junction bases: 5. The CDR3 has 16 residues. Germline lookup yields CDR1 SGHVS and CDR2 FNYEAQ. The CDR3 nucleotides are TGTGCCAGCAGCTTAAGTGGTAGCGGGAGCTACAATGAGCAGTTCTTC. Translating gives CASSLSGSGSYNEQFF.

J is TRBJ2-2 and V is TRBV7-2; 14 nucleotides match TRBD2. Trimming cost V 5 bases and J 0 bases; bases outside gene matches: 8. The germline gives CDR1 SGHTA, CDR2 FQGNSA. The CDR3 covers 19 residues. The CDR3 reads CASSPKGLAGASNTGELFF. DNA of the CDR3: TGTGCCAGCAGCCCTAAGGGACTAGCGGGGGCCTCGAACACCGGGGAGCTGTTTTTT.

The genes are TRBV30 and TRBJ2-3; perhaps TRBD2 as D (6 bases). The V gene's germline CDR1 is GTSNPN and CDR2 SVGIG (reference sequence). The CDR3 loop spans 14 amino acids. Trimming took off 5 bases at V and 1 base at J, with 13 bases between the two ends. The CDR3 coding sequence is TGTGCCTGGGGGACTGGAGGGGGCACAGATACGCAGTATTTT. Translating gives CAWGTGGGTDTQYF. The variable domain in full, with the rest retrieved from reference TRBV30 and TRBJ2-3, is SQTIHQWPATLVQPVGSPLSLECTVEGTSNPNLYWYRQAAGRGLQLLFYSVGIGQISSEVPQNLSASRPQDRQFILSSKKLLLSDSGFYLCAWGTGGGTDTQYFGPGTRLTVL.

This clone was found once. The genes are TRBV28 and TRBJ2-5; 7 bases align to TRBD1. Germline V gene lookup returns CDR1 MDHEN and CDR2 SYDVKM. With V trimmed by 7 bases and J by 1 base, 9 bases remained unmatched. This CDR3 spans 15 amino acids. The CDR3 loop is CASNLLRDSQETQYF. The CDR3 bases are TGTGCCAGCAACCTACTCAGGGACAGCCAAGAGACCCAGTACTTC.

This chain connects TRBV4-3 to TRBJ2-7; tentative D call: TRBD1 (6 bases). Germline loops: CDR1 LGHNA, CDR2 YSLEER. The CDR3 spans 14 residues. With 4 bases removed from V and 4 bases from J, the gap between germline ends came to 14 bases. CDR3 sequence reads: CASSPDHREYEQYF. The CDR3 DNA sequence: TGCGCCAGCAGCCCGGATCACAGGGAGTACGAGCAGTACTTC.

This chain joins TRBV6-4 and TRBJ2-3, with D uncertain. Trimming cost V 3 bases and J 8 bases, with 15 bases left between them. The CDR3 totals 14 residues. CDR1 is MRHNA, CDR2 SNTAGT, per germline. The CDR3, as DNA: TGTGCCAGCAGTGAGGCCTCGGGTGGCCTTACGCAGTATTTT. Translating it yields CASSEASGGLTQYF.

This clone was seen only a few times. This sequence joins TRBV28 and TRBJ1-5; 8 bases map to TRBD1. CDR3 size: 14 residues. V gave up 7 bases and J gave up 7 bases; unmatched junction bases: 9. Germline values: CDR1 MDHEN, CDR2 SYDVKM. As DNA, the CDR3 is TGTGCCAGCAAACAAACAGGGGGAAGGCAGCCCCAGCATTTT. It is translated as CASKQTGGRQPQHF.

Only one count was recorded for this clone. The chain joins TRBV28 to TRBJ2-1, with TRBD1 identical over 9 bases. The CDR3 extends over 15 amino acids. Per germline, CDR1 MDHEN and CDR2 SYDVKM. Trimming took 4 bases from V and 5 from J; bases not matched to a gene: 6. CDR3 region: CASSSIDRGNNEQFF. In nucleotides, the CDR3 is TGTGCCAGCAGTTCGATAGACAGGGGGAACAATGAGCAGTTCTTC.

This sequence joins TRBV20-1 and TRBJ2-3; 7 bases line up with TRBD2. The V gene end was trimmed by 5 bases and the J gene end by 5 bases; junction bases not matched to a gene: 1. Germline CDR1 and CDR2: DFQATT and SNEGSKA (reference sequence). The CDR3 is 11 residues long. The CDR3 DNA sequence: TGCAGTGCTGGGGGGGGAGATACGCAGTATTTT. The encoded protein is CSAGGGDTQYF.

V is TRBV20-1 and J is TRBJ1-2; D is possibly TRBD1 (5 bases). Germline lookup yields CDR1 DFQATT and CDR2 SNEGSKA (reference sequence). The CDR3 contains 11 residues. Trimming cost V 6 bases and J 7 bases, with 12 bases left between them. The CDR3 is CSASRGGGYTF. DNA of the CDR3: TGCAGTGCCTCCCGGGGGGGTGGCTACACCTTC.

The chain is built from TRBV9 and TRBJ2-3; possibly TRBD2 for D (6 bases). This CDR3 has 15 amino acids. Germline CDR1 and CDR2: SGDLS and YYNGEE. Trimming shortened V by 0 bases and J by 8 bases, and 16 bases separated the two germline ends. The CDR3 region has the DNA TGTGCCAGCAGCGTAGCGGGGGAGAACCCTCGTACGCAGTATTTT. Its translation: CASSVAGENPRTQYF.

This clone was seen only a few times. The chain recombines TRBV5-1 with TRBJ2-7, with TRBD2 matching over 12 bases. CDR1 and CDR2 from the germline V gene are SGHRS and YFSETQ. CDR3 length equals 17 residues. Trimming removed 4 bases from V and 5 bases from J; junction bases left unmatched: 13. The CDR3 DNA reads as TGCGCCAGCAGCCCCGTTGGACTAGCGGGACCCCGGGACGAGCAGTACTTC. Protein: CASSPVGLAGPRDEQYF.

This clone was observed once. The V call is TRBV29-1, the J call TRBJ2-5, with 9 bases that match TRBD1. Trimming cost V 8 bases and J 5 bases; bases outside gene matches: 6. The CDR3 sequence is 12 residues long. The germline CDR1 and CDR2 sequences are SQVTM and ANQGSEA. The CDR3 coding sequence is TGCAGCTCCTGGGACAGGGCGGAGACCCAGTACTTC. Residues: CSSWDRAETQYF.

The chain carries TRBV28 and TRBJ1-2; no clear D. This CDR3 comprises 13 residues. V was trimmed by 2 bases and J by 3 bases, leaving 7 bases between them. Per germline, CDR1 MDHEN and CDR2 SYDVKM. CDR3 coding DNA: TGTGCCAGCAGTTTAAGACTGTACTATGGCTACACCTTC. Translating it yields CASSLRLYYGYTF.

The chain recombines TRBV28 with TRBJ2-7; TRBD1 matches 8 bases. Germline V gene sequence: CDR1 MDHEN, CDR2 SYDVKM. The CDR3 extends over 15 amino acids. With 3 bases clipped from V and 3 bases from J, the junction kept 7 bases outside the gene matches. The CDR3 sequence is CASSFKGQGYYEQYF. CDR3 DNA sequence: TGTGCCAGCAGTTTCAAAGGACAGGGATACTACGAGCAGTACTTC.

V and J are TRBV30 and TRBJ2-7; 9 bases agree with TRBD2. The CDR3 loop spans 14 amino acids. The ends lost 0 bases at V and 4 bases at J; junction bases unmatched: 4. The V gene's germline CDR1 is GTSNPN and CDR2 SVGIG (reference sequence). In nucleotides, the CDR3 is TGTGCCTGGAGTGTTGGCGGGAGGGGATACGAGCAGTACTTC. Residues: CAWSVGGRGYEQYF.

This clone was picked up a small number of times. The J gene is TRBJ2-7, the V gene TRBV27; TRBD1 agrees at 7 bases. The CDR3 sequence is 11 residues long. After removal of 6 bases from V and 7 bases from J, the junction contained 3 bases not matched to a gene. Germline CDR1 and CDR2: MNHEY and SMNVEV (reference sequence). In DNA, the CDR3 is TGTGCCAGCAGGCGACAGGGTGAGCAGTACTTC. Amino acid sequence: CASRRQGEQYF.

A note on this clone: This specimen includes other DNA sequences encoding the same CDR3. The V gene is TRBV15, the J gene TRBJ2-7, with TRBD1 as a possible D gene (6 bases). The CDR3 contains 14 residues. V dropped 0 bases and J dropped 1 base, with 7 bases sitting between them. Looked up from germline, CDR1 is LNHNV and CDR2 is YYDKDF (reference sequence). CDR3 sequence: CATSRDRGSYEQYF. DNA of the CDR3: TGTGCCACCAGCAGAGACAGGGGATCCTACGAGCAGTACTTC.

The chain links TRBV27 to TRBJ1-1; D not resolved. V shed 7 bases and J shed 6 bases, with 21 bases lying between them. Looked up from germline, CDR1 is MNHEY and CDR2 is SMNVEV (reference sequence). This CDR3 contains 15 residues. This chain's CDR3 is CASNPVPPGSAEAFF. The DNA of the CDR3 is TGTGCCAGCAACCCAGTACCCCCGGGGTCCGCTGAAGCTTTCTTT.

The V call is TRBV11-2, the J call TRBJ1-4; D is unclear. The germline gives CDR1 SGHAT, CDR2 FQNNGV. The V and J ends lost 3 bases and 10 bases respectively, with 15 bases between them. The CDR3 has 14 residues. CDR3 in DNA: TGTGCCAGCAGCTTGGCGCAGGAGCGGGGAAAACTGTTTTTT. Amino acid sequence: CASSLAQERGKLFF.

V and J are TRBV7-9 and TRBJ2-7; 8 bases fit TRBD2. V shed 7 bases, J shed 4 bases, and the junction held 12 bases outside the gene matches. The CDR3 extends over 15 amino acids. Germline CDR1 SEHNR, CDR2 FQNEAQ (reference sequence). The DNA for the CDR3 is TGTGCCAGCACCCCTATCGGGAGGGGTAGGTACGAGCAGTACTTC. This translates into CASTPIGRGRYEQYF.

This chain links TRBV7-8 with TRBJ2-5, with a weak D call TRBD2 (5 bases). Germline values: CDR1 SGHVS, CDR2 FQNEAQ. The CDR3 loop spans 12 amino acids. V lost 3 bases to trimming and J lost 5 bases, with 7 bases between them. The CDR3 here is CASSFPGETQYF. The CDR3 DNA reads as TGTGCCAGCAGCTTCCCGGGGGAGACCCAGTACTTC. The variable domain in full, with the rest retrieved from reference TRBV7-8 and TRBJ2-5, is GAGVSQSPRYKVAKRGQDVALRCDPISGHVSLFWYQQALGQGPEFLTYFQNEAQLDKSGLPSDRFFAERPEGSVSTLKIQRTQQEDSAVYLCASSFPGETQYFGPGTRLLVL.

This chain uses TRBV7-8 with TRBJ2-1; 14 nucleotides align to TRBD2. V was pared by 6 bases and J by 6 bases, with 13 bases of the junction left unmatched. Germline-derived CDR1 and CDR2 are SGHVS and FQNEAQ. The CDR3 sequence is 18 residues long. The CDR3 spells CASRGTSGSSHIVNEQFF. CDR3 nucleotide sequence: TGTGCCAGCAGAGGGACTAGCGGGAGTTCCCATATTGTCAATGAGCAGTTCTTC.

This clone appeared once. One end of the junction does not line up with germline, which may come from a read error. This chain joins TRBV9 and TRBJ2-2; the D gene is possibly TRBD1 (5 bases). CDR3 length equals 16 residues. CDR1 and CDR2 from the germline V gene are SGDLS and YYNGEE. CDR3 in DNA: TGTGCCAGCAGCGTCAGGGTCGAGGCGAAAACCGGGGAGCTGTTTTTT. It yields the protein CASSVRVEAKTGELFF.

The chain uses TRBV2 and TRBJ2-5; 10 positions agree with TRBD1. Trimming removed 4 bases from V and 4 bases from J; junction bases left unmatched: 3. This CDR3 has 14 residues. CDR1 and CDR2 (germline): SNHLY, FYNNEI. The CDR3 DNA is TGTGCCAGCAGTGGACAGGGGGCGGGAGAGACCCAGTACTTC. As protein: CASSGQGAGETQYF.

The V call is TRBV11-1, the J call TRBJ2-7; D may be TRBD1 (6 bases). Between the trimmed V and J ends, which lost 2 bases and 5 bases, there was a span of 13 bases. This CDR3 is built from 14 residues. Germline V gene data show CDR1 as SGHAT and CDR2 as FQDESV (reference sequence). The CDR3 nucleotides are TGTGCCAGCAGCTTAACACACAGGGTTAACGAGCAGTACTTC. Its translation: CASSLTHRVNEQYF.